The 23 T cell receptor beta chains listed next were all sequenced from one sample in a study of CD8 T cells in ankylosing spondylitis. TCRdb used MiXCR to reprocess the 5' RACE reads, holding one entry per CDR3 protein. The sample includes roughly 200,000 distinct CDR3 sequences, 9.5% to 15% of them seen just once. The source material was blood, either unsorted or a sorted T cell fraction (not recorded which). The receptors shown here come from a male donor with ankylosing spondylitis or in good health (not recorded which).

The V and J genes are TRBV2 and TRBJ1-4; D perhaps matches TRBD1 (5 bases). The length of the CDR3 is 15 residues. Germline-derived CDR1 and CDR2 are SNHLY and FYNNEI. V was clipped by 2 bases and J by 8 bases, with 15 bases between them. The CDR3, as DNA: TGTGCCAGCAGTGAAAGCAAGCGGGGGTACGAAAAACTGTTTTTT. It codes for CASSESKRGYEKLFF. Full variable domain (rest looked up from reference TRBV2 and TRBJ1-4): EPEVTQTPSHQVTQMGQEVILRCVPISNHLYFYWYRQILGQKVEFLVSFYNNEISEKSEIFDDQFSVERPDGSNFTLKIRSTKLEDSAMYFCASSESKRGYEKLFFGSGTQLSVL.

Ten or more counts support this clonotype. The CDR3: CSVDPADTDTQYF. The CDR3, as DNA: TGCAGCGTTGACCCCGCGGATACAGATACGCAGTATTTT. The chain is built from TRBV29-1 and TRBJ2-3; no definite D call. Germline V gives CDR1 SQVTM, CDR2 ANQGSEA. Trimming left V 3 bases short and J 3 bases short, with 10 bases between. The CDR3 runs 13 residues.

The chain employs TRBV10-3 and TRBJ2-3; weak D call: TRBD1 (5 bases). Deletions cut 6 bases from V and 4 bases from J, with 20 bases between. Per germline, CDR1 ENHRY and CDR2 SYGVKD. The CDR3 covers 16 residues. CDR3 in DNA: TGTGCCATCAGCGACCCTGAAGGGGTCGAGGCAGATACGCAGTATTTT. Amino acid sequence: CAISDPEGVEADTQYF.

This clonotype was detected ten times or more. The chain couples TRBV5-6 to TRBJ2-7; D gene unclear. Trimming took off 4 bases at V and 2 bases at J, with 13 bases between the two ends. Germline values: CDR1 SGHDT, CDR2 YYEEEE. CDR3 length: 14 residues. The CDR3 sequence: CASSPPDGTYEQYF. The CDR3 bases are TGTGCCAGCAGCCCCCCGGACGGAACCTACGAGCAGTACTTC.

The gene calls are TRBV2 and TRBJ2-3; 10 positions agree with TRBD2. V dropped 2 bases and J dropped 1; count of bases not matched to a gene: 12. Germline CDR1 reads SNHLY; CDR2 reads FYNNEI. This CDR3 region has 19 residues. CDR3 in amino acids: CASSERLAGVPGGTDTQYF. CDR3 nucleotides: TGTGCCAGCAGTGAAAGGCTAGCGGGAGTCCCTGGAGGCACAGATACGCAGTATTTT.

Here the CDR3 reads CAIRATSGGKETQYF. DNA for the CDR3: TGTGCCATCAGGGCGACTAGCGGTGGTAAAGAGACCCAGTACTTC. The chain employs TRBV10-3 and TRBJ2-5, with 9 bases identical to TRBD2. Germline V gene sequence: CDR1 ENHRY, CDR2 SYGVKD. The CDR3 covers 15 residues. The V and J ends lost 6 bases and 3 bases, in that order; junction bases with no gene match: 8.

This clonotype occurred many times. The rearrangement joins TRBV4-2 to TRBJ2-1; unclear D gene. The CDR3 length is 16 residues. Trimming cost V 4 bases and J 9 bases, with 22 bases left between them. CDR1 LGHNA and CDR2 YNFKEQ come from the germline V gene. CDR3 loop: CASSRVRITQDGEQFF. CDR3 in DNA: TGTGCCAGCAGCCGGGTACGGATAACCCAAGATGGTGAGCAGTTCTTC.

The sample holds many counts of this clonotype. The chain has TRBV20-1 and TRBJ2-1; 9 positions match TRBD2. In germline, CDR1 is DFQATT, CDR2 SNEGSKA (reference sequence). The CDR3 has 13 residues. Trimming cost V 1 base and J 5 bases; bases outside gene matches: 0. The CDR3 coding sequence is TGCAGTGCTAGAGGCGGGAGGGACAATGAGCAGTTCTTC. Translating gives CSARGGRDNEQFF.

This chain connects TRBV13 to TRBJ2-1, with TRBD2 matching over 12 bases. The junction had 6 bases not matched to a gene; V was cut back by 3 bases and J by 6 bases. The CDR3 is 16 residues long. The V gene's germline CDR1 is PRHDT and CDR2 FYEKMQ (reference sequence). The CDR3 spells CASSLTSGSVANEQFF. In DNA, the CDR3 is TGTGCCAGCAGCTTGACTAGCGGGAGTGTAGCCAATGAGCAGTTCTTC. The complete variable domain, with remaining parts taken from reference TRBV13 and TRBJ2-1, reads AAGVIQSPRHLIKEKRETATLKCYPIPRHDTVYWYQQGPGQDPQFLISFYEKMQSDKGSIPDRFSAQQFSDYHSELNMSSLELGDSALYFCASSLTSGSVANEQFFGPGTRLTVL.

CDR3 loop: CASREGQGGQPQHF. DNA for the CDR3: TGTGCCAGCAGGGAGGGCCAGGGTGGTCAGCCCCAGCATTTT. V gene TRBV2 combines with J gene TRBJ1-5; D is perhaps TRBD1 (5 bases). Germline V gene lookup returns CDR1 SNHLY and CDR2 FYNNEI. The CDR3 is made up of 14 amino acids. Trimming took off 6 bases at V and 6 bases at J, with 15 bases between the two ends.

The CDR3 nucleotides are TGTGCCAGCAGCTTTAGTACAGGGACCACCGGGGAGCTGTTTTTT. Its translation: CASSFSTGTTGELFF. V gene TRBV5-4 combines with J gene TRBJ2-2; D may be TRBD1 (6 bases). Deletions cut 2 bases from V and 4 bases from J, with 12 bases between. Germline V gene data show CDR1 as SGHNT and CDR2 as YYREEE (reference sequence). This CDR3 comprises 15 residues.

This clonotype was recorded a few times. The CDR3 spells CASSLQGGYDYGYTF. In DNA, the CDR3 is TGTGCCAGCAGTTTACAGGGGGGCTACGACTATGGCTACACCTTC. The V and J genes are TRBV27 and TRBJ1-2, with TRBD1 matching 7 bases. The V gene's germline CDR1 is MNHEY and CDR2 SMNVEV (reference sequence). The CDR3 spans 15 residues. V was clipped by 2 bases and J by 3 bases; unmatched bases: 6.

The V gene is TRBV7-6, the J gene TRBJ2-7; D ambiguous. V gave up 5 bases and J gave up 6 bases, with 14 bases separating them. This CDR3 comprises 13 residues. Germline lookup yields CDR1 SGHVS and CDR2 FNYEAQ. CDR3 amino acids: CASSLQPPSEQYF. The CDR3 DNA is TGTGCCAGCAGCCTTCAGCCCCCGTCCGAGCAGTACTTC.

This clonotype was observed a few times. CDR3: CASSSPASGDYEQYF. The CDR3 DNA follows: TGTGCCAGCAGCTCCCCGGCTAGCGGGGACTACGAGCAGTACTTC. The chain uses TRBV7-9 and TRBJ2-7; 9 nucleotides agree with TRBD2. The CDR3 sequence is 15 residues long. Germline-derived CDR1 and CDR2 are SEHNR and FQNEAQ (reference sequence). After removal of 4 bases from V and 3 bases from J, the junction contained 7 bases not matched to a gene.

The chain employs TRBV29-1 and TRBJ1-1; D not resolved. The CDR3 length is 13 residues. Germline V gene data show CDR1 as SQVTM and CDR2 as ANQGSEA. The V end was cut by 4 bases, the J end by 4 bases, with 13 bases between. The CDR3 DNA reads TGCAGCGTTGCGCGGGGAATGGGCACTGAAGCTTTCTTT. The encoded protein is CSVARGMGTEAFF.

The genes are TRBV12-3 or TRBV12-4 and TRBJ2-7; maybe TRBD2 (7 bases). Trimming left V 4 bases short and J 5 bases short, with 21 bases between. This CDR3 contains 16 residues. The CDR3 here is CASSWEWGGLSDEQYF. CDR3 in DNA: TGTGCCAGCAGTTGGGAGTGGGGGGGGCTGTCGGACGAGCAGTACTTC.

This chain uses TRBV5-6 with TRBJ2-1; no firm D call. V gave up 6 bases and J gave up 6 bases, with 19 bases separating them. The CDR3 sequence is 15 residues long. Germline assignment: CDR1 SGHDT and CDR2 YYEEEE. The CDR3 region is CASTLTPYATNEQFF. CDR3 nucleotide sequence: TGTGCCAGCACCCTCACCCCCTACGCGACCAATGAGCAGTTCTTC.

The chain is built from TRBV29-1 and TRBJ2-1, with D unclear. CDR3 length: 14 amino acids. Germline values: CDR1 SQVTM, CDR2 ANQGSEA. The V and J ends lost 3 bases and 0 bases respectively, with 9 bases between them. CDR3 amino acids: CSVEGILSYNEQFF. The CDR3, as DNA: TGCAGCGTTGAGGGGATACTCTCCTACAATGAGCAGTTCTTC.

This clonotype was observed at least ten times. The gene calls are TRBV6-1 and TRBJ1-1; no clear D gene. The germline V gene has CDR1 MNHNS and CDR2 SASEGT. V was shortened by 6 bases and J by 0 bases, with 8 bases between the two germline ends. This CDR3 has 13 residues. The CDR3 spells CASSSLMNTEAFF. CDR3 bases: TGTGCCAGCAGCTCCCTAATGAACACTGAAGCTTTCTTT.

This clonotype was counted between two and nine times. The chain couples TRBV5-6 to TRBJ2-7, with D possibly TRBD1 on 6 matching bases. Looked up from germline, CDR1 is SGHDT and CDR2 is YYEEEE. Trimming stripped 6 bases from V and 6 bases from J, with 19 bases between. CDR3 length: 14 amino acids. The CDR3: CASTETGYKGEQYF. The CDR3 DNA follows: TGTGCCAGCACCGAGACAGGCTACAAAGGCGAGCAGTACTTC.

This clonotype was recorded at least ten times. The CDR3 spells CSVDGGRAIDTQYF. The CDR3 nucleotides read TGCAGCGTTGACGGCGGGAGGGCCATAGATACGCAGTATTTT. This sequence joins TRBV29-1 and TRBJ2-3; 9 bases match TRBD2. This CDR3 region has 14 residues. Unmatched junction bases numbered 6, after V lost 3 bases and J lost 5 bases. Germline CDR1 is SQVTM and CDR2 is ANQGSEA.

This clonotype was seen only a few times. The chain carries TRBV7-2 and TRBJ2-3; D may be TRBD2 (7 bases). Germline V gene data show CDR1 as SGHTA and CDR2 as FQGNSA. Trimming pared 4 bases from V and 5 bases from J, leaving 19 bases between. The CDR3 runs to 16 residues. CDR3 sequence: CASSWGAGAGRDTQYF. Written as DNA, the CDR3 is TGTGCCAGCAGCTGGGGGGCGGGGGCGGGAAGAGATACGCAGTATTTT. The whole variable domain, remainder taken from reference TRBV7-2 and TRBJ2-3, is GAGVSQSPSNKVTEKGKDVELRCDPISGHTALYWYRQSLGQGLEFLIYFQGNSAPDKSGLPSDRFSAERTGGSVSTLTIQRTQQEDSAVYLCASSWGAGAGRDTQYFGPGTRLTVL.

The table lists this clonotype with a few counts. The chain couples TRBV3-1 to TRBJ1-5, with D perhaps TRBD1 (5 bases). This CDR3 is built from 15 residues. Deletions cut 1 base from V and 6 bases from J, with 13 bases between. From germline, CDR1 is LGHDT and CDR2 YNNKEL (reference sequence). The chain's CDR3 is CASSQGDGGSQPQHF. The CDR3 region has the DNA TGTGCCAGCAGCCAAGGGGACGGGGGTTCTCAGCCCCAGCATTTT. The full variable domain, with the rest looked up from reference TRBV3-1 and TRBJ1-5, is DTAVSQTPKYLVTQMGNDKSIKCEQNLGHDTMYWYKQDSKKFLKIMFSYNNKELIINETVPNRFSPKSPDKAHLNLHINSLELGDSAVYFCASSQGDGGSQPQHFGDGTRLSIL.